This T cell receptor (beta chain) stems from a study of blood T cell repertoires in COVID-19. Across the whole study: Acute-phase and convalescent COVID-19 samples originated in the United States, Italy and Spain. From T cells, B-cell-depleted T cells, or PBMCs came the material, which was cDNA or gDNA.

Looked up from germline, CDR1 is LNHNV and CDR2 is YYDKDF (reference sequence). V was shortened by 0 bases and J by 5 bases, with 19 bases between the two germline ends. The CDR3 covers 17 residues. This table comes from immunoSEQ multiplex PCR, and its TCRdb copy is limited to in-frame clones, with some not included. Found here are about 260,000 clones, over 80% of them singletons; the top ten hold roughly 4.3%. Adults between roughly 18 and 89 years of age took part from 24 US areas. This clone was detected only once. The rearrangement joins TRBV15 to TRBJ2-5, with D perhaps matching TRBD2 (6 bases). This TCR was recovered from a woman aged 30 to 39 with acute COVID-19. Sequencing was performed on PBMCs or T cells enriched from blood (not recorded which). The CDR3 DNA is TGTGCCACCAGCAGAGAGGGGAGGAGGGAACTCCCCGAGACCCAGTACTTC. It codes for CATSREGRRELPETQYF.